In its sample, the clone carrying this TCR beta chain was seen a few times. The antigen is unknown. As to time point: 20-29 weeks after completion of therapy. Sequencing used immunoSEQ multiplex PCR; TCRdb keeps in-frame clones, though not all of them. Altogether approximately 15,000 clones are present, less than 90% being singletons, with the ten largest covering around 30%. The sample belongs to a study of T cell therapy after organ transplantation. Whole-study results and caveats: Both transferred clonotypes and endogenous ones absent from products apparently reconstituted. Poor CD8+ T cell yield may explain few expansions in nonresponders.

The CDR3 extends over 15 amino acids. Trimming removed 1 base at V and 1 base at J, with 8 bases between. CDR1 is LGHNA and CDR2 is YNFKEQ in the germline V gene. The chain combines TRBV4-2 with TRBJ2-1; D is unclear. This sequence originates from a human patient who had received a solid organ transplant and had CMV disease. Some T cells may arise from the graft donor. Sequences were derived from CD8+ T cells from blood, sampled after autologous CMV-specific T cell therapy. DNA of the CDR3: TGTGCCAGCAGCCAAGGTTTTAATTCCTACAATGAGCAGTTCTTC. As protein: CASSQGFNSYNEQFF.